A single sample is the source of the 29 T cell receptor beta chains below, sequenced in a study of low-dose radiotherapy and immunotherapy resistance in tumors. Alpha and beta chains were covered, as first-strand cDNA relied on TRAV- and TRBV-specific primers. TCR amplification involved about 21 PCR cycles with a constant-region primer and V-primer adapter. One entry per CDR3 protein, called by TCRdb with MiXCR from the reads. Among roughly 11,000 distinct CDR3 sequences listed, about half were seen once. These receptors were taken from a human donor with advanced metastatic prostate, ovarian, gallbladder or colorectal cancer (not recorded which). This table probably holds off-target reads from a library built for another chain.

This clonotype was recorded once. J is TRBJ2-7 and V is TRBV2; possibly TRBD2 for D (6 bases). The germline V gene has CDR1 SNHLY and CDR2 FYNNEI. The CDR3 runs to 12 residues. The V gene lost 3 bases and the J gene lost 12 bases, with 15 bases spanning the gap. Written as DNA, the CDR3 is TGTGCCAGCAGTGATGTTCGCGGAGGGCCGTACTTC. It codes for CASSDVRGGPYF.

This chain connects TRBV20-1 to TRBJ2-5; weak D call: TRBD2 (6 bases). Germline V gene lookup returns CDR1 DFQATT and CDR2 SNEGSKA (reference sequence). V gave up 0 bases and J gave up 10 bases, with 12 bases separating them. The CDR3 covers 12 residues. The DNA for the CDR3 is TGCAGTGCTAGAGATGGCCCGGAGGGCCAGTACTTC. Translated: CSARDGPEGQYF.

This clonotype has just a few counts. This CDR3 is CASSLGGGVTDTQYF. The CDR3 DNA is TGCGCCAGCAGCTTGGGCGGGGGTGTCACAGATACGCAGTATTTT. The chain is built from TRBV5-1 and TRBJ2-3; 7 bases are a match to TRBD2. The CDR3 is made up of 15 amino acids. Germline CDR1 and CDR2: SGHRS and YFSETQ. The junction had 3 bases not matched to a gene; V was cut back by 0 bases and J by 2 bases.

There are a few counts of this clonotype. V usage is TRBV5-1 and J usage is TRBJ2-3, with 7 bases identical to TRBD2. The germline V gene encodes CDR1 SGHRS and CDR2 YFSETQ. This CDR3 has 14 residues. Germline trimming cut 4 bases from V and 2 bases from J; bases unmatched to any gene: 4. The CDR3 sequence: CASSRGLNTDTQYF. CDR3 nucleotide sequence: TGCGCCAGCAGCCGGGGACTAAACACAGATACGCAGTATTTT.

The chain recombines TRBV6-8 with TRBJ1-1; D possibly corresponds to TRBD1 (5 bases). The germline V gene encodes CDR1 MNHGY and CDR2 SAAAGT. The CDR3 runs to 17 residues. V was clipped by 5 bases and J by 1 base, with 20 bases between them. CDR3 nucleotides: TGTGCCAGCAGTCAGGGTCGCTTTGGAGGGCGGAACACTGAAGCTTTCTTT. It is translated as CASSQGRFGGRNTEAFF.

The rearrangement links TRBV28 to TRBJ2-7; the D is unclear. This CDR3 contains 11 residues. Trimming removed 5 bases from V and 3 bases from J, with 5 bases in between. Germline V gene data show CDR1 as MDHEN and CDR2 as SYDVKM. The CDR3 DNA follows: TGTGCCAGCAGTATATACTACGAGCAGTACTTC. Its translation is CASSIYYEQYF. The complete variable domain, with remaining parts taken from reference TRBV28 and TRBJ2-7, reads DVKVTQSSRYLVKRTGEKVFLECVQDMDHENMFWYRQDPGLGLRLIYFSYDVKMKEKGDIPEGYSVSREKKERFSLILESASTNQTSMYLCASSIYYEQYFGPGTRLTVT.

This clonotype was seen a few times. The J gene is TRBJ2-7, the V gene TRBV3-1, with D maybe TRBD2 (6 bases). Per germline, CDR1 LGHDT and CDR2 YNNKEL (reference sequence). The ends were cut back, 3 bases at V and 2 bases at J, with 11 bases in the middle. This CDR3 comprises 14 residues. CDR3 amino acids: CASSQAGRPYEQYF. CDR3 DNA: TGTGCCAGCAGCCAGGCGGGACGGCCCTACGAGCAGTACTTC.

The genes are TRBV29-1 and TRBJ2-5; the D gene is possibly TRBD2 (5 bases). The CDR3 length is 12 residues. Germline values: CDR1 SQVTM, CDR2 ANQGSEA. V dropped 7 bases and J dropped 1 base, with 10 bases sitting between them. This CDR3 reads CSASGIQETQYF. The DNA of the CDR3 is TGCAGCGCGTCCGGGATCCAAGAGACCCAGTACTTC.

The gene calls are TRBV5-1 and TRBJ2-1; D remains unclear. Trimming removed 4 bases from V and 2 bases from J, with 10 bases in between. This CDR3 is built from 14 residues. Germline CDR1 and CDR2: SGHRS and YFSETQ. The CDR3 nucleotides read TGCGCCAGCAGCCTACAGACCACCTACAATGAGCAGTTCTTC. It codes for CASSLQTTYNEQFF.

The chain joins TRBV19 to TRBJ1-5, with TRBD1 as a possible D gene (6 bases). Trimming removed 6 bases from V and 1 base from J, with 16 bases in between. The CDR3 spans 16 residues. The germline V gene has CDR1 LNHDA and CDR2 SQIVND (reference sequence). The CDR3 loop is CASSPGAKGSNQPQHF. As DNA, the CDR3 is TGTGCCAGTAGCCCAGGGGCGAAGGGGAGCAATCAGCCCCAGCATTTT.

CDR3 sequence reads: CASSLDPGGTTDTQYF. CDR3 in DNA: TGCGCCAGCAGCTTGGACCCGGGGGGCACCACAGATACGCAGTATTTT. The gene calls are TRBV5-1 and TRBJ2-3; D may be TRBD2 (7 bases). With 0 bases removed from V and 2 bases from J, the gap between germline ends came to 13 bases. CDR3 length: 16 amino acids. Germline CDR1 and CDR2: SGHRS and YFSETQ. Full variable domain (outside the CDR3, taken from reference TRBV5-1 and TRBJ2-3): KAGVTQTPRYLIKTRGQQVTLSCSPISGHRSVSWYQQTPGQGLQFLFEYFSETQRNKGNFPGRFSGRQFSNSRSEMNVSTLELGDSALYLCASSLDPGGTTDTQYFGPGTRLTVL.

The V call is TRBV28, the J call TRBJ1-2, with 7 bases identical to TRBD1. V lost 6 bases to trimming and J lost 2 bases; unmatched junction nucleotides: 3. Germline lookup yields CDR1 MDHEN and CDR2 SYDVKM. The CDR3 is 13 amino acids. CDR3 residues: CASRGGQNYGYTF. The CDR3 DNA follows: TGTGCCAGCAGGGGGGGACAGAACTATGGCTACACCTTC.

This clonotype was seen more than once but under ten times. The chain employs TRBV3-1 and TRBJ2-7; no clear D gene. Trimming removed 0 bases from V and 5 bases from J, with 8 bases in between. This CDR3 is 13 amino acids long. Germline CDR1 and CDR2: LGHDT and YNNKEL (reference sequence). Here the CDR3 DNA reads TGTGCCAGCAGCCAAGACCCTCGGCACGAGCAGTACTTC. It is translated as CASSQDPRHEQYF.

The chain links TRBV18 to TRBJ2-7; 10 bases are a match to TRBD1. V dropped 8 bases and J dropped 4; count of bases not matched to a gene: 8. Per germline, CDR1 KGHSH and CDR2 LQKENI. The CDR3 is 14 amino acids. CDR3 protein: CASRGDRGQYEQYF. As DNA, the CDR3 is TGTGCCAGCCGGGGAGACAGGGGGCAGTACGAGCAGTACTTC.

The chain joins TRBV2 to TRBJ1-3, with no clear D. CDR1 and CDR2 from the germline V gene are SNHLY and FYNNEI. V lost 4 bases and J lost 0, with 7 bases in between. CDR3 length: 14 amino acids. CDR3 residues: CASSGPNSGNTIYF. In DNA form, the CDR3 reads TGTGCCAGCAGTGGTCCGAACTCTGGAAACACCATATATTTT.

This clonotype was recorded a few times. The chain carries TRBV5-1 and TRBJ2-7; D ambiguous. The CDR3 is 14 amino acids. In germline, CDR1 is SGHRS, CDR2 YFSETQ. V lost 6 bases and J lost 0, with 13 bases in between. The CDR3, as DNA: TGCGCCAGCAAGGTTAACGCCCTCTCCTACGAGCAGTACTTC. It encodes CASKVNALSYEQYF.

This clonotype was picked up one time. The V gene is TRBV15, the J gene TRBJ1-2; 7 bases agree with TRBD1. The V and J ends lost 3 bases and 8 bases, in that order; junction bases with no gene match: 6. Looked up from germline, CDR1 is LNHNV and CDR2 is YYDKDF (reference sequence). The CDR3 consists of 13 residues. CDR3 DNA: TGTGCCACCAGCAGTCGTACAGGGGAGGGCTACACCTTC. Protein: CATSSRTGEGYTF.

The chain links TRBV4-2 to TRBJ2-7; 10 bases fit TRBD2. The V gene end was trimmed by 1 base and the J gene end by 2 bases; junction bases not matched to a gene: 11. Germline V gene lookup returns CDR1 LGHNA and CDR2 YNFKEQ. The CDR3 covers 18 residues. DNA for the CDR3: TGTGCCAGCAGCCAAGGGCCCGGCCTAGCGGGGGAACCCTACGAGCAGTACTTC. Amino acids: CASSQGPGLAGEPYEQYF.

This chain joins TRBV20-1 and TRBJ1-2; D unresolved. The CDR3 sequence is 12 residues long. V shed 2 bases and J shed 8 bases, with 12 bases lying between them. CDR1 is DFQATT and CDR2 is SNEGSKA in the germline V gene (reference sequence). The CDR3 loop reads CSARSPKGGYTF. CDR3 coding DNA: TGCAGTGCTAGAAGTCCAAAAGGGGGCTACACCTTC.

The chain carries TRBV24-1 and TRBJ2-1; 13 nucleotides line up with TRBD2. The CDR3 totals 23 residues. Germline V lookup: CDR1 KGHDR, CDR2 SFDVKD. Trimming took 4 bases from V and 2 from J; bases not matched to a gene: 22. The CDR3 coding sequence is TGTGCCACCAGTGAGCCAGGACTAGCGGGAGTGGGAGAACAAGCCCTTACCTACAATGAGCAGTTCTTC. This translates into CATSEPGLAGVGEQALTYNEQFF.

In this sample, this clonotype turned up once. The chain recombines TRBV6-5 with TRBJ1-1, with a weak D call TRBD1 (5 bases). V was clipped by 2 bases and J by 7 bases, with 11 bases between them. This CDR3 has 13 amino acids. Germline lookup yields CDR1 MNHEY and CDR2 SVGAGI. Written as DNA, the CDR3 is TGTGCCAGCAGTTACGGGGGGAAGGGTGAAGCTTTCTTT. Its translation: CASSYGGKGEAFF.

V and J are TRBV3-1 and TRBJ2-3; 7 bases agree with TRBD2. Germline V lookup: CDR1 LGHDT, CDR2 YNNKEL (reference sequence). The ends lost 3 bases at V and 3 bases at J; junction bases unmatched: 3. This CDR3 comprises 14 residues. This chain's CDR3 is CASSHSGKTDTQYF. The CDR3, as DNA: TGTGCCAGCAGCCACAGCGGGAAGACAGATACGCAGTATTTT.

The V call is TRBV13, the J call TRBJ2-1; D could derive from TRBD1 or TRBD2 (5 bases each). Germline V CDR1 and CDR2: PRHDT, FYEKMQ (reference sequence). CDR3 length equals 15 residues. Trimming stripped 5 bases from V and 4 bases from J, with 15 bases between. In nucleotides, the CDR3 is TGTGCCAGCAGCCCCACCGGGGCACCTTACAATGAGCAGTTCTTC. Residues: CASSPTGAPYNEQFF. The full variable domain, with the rest looked up from reference TRBV13 and TRBJ2-1, is AAGVIQSPRHLIKEKRETATLKCYPIPRHDTVYWYQQGPGQDPQFLISFYEKMQSDKGSIPDRFSAQQFSDYHSELNMSSLELGDSALYFCASSPTGAPYNEQFFGPGTRLTVL.

The rearrangement joins TRBV6-1 to TRBJ2-4; D is undetermined. The CDR3 is made up of 15 amino acids. CDR1 MNHNS and CDR2 SASEGT come from the germline V gene. Trimming left V 0 bases short and J 0 bases short, with 6 bases between. CDR3 in DNA: TGTGCCAGCAGTGAAGCCTGGCTAGCCAAAAACATTCAGTACTTC. It is translated as CASSEAWLAKNIQYF.

There are a few counts of this clonotype. The chain links TRBV5-5 to TRBJ2-2; D is ambiguous. CDR1 is SGHKS, CDR2 YYEKEE, per germline (reference sequence). This CDR3 has 13 amino acids. V was clipped by 0 bases and J by 4 bases, with 4 bases between them. CDR3 amino acids: CASSLVATGELFF. The DNA of the CDR3 is TGTGCCAGCAGCTTGGTTGCCACCGGGGAGCTGTTTTTT.

The chain recombines TRBV30 with TRBJ1-5; D gene uncertain. V lost 3 bases to trimming and J lost 7 bases, with 16 bases between them. The germline gives CDR1 GTSNPN, CDR2 SVGIG (reference sequence). This CDR3 has 14 amino acids. In nucleotides, the CDR3 is TGTGCCTGGAGGTCCCAAGGGAGAGGCCAGCCCCAGCATTTT. It yields the protein CAWRSQGRGQPQHF.

The rearrangement links TRBV2 to TRBJ2-1; possible D gene TRBD1, 6 bases. The V end was cut by 7 bases, the J end by 7 bases, with 11 bases between. The CDR3 is made up of 12 amino acids. CDR1 and CDR2 from the germline V gene are SNHLY and FYNNEI. This CDR3 is CASNRQGNEQFF. CDR3 coding DNA: TGTGCCAGCAACCGGCAGGGGAATGAGCAGTTCTTC.

This clonotype appeared a few times. The chain uses TRBV12-5 and TRBJ1-5, with D tentatively TRBD1 (6 bases). The V gene's germline CDR1 is LGHNT and CDR2 FRNRAP. V was trimmed by 1 base and J by 2 bases, leaving 9 bases between them. The CDR3 loop spans 15 amino acids. CDR3 in amino acids: CASGLEGGRNQPQHF. The CDR3 nucleotides read TGTGCTAGTGGTTTGGAAGGGGGTCGCAATCAGCCCCAGCATTTT.

This clonotype was found once. The rearrangement links TRBV30 to TRBJ1-2, with no clear D. V lost 4 bases, J lost 7 bases, and 10 bases lay in between. Germline assignment: CDR1 GTSNPN and CDR2 SVGIG (reference sequence). The CDR3 has 11 amino acids. The CDR3 region has the DNA TGTGCCTGGATGTACTTAGCTGGCTACACCTTC. Translation: CAWMYLAGYTF.